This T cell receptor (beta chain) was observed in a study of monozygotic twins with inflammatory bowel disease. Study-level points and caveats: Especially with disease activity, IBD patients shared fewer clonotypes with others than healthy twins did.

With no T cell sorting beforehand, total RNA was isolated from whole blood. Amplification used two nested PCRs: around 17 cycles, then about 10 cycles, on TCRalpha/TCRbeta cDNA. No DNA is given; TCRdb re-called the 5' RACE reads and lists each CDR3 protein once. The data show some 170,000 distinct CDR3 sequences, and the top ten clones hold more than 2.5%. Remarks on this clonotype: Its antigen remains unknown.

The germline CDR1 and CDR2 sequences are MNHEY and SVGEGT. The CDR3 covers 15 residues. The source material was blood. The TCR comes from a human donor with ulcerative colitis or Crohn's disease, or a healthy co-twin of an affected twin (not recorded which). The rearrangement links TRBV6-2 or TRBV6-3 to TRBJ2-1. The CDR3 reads CASTPLVSSYNEQFF.